This T cell receptor beta chain was identified during a study of T cell responses to AZD1222 COVID-19 vaccine. General study points: Repertoires were obtained only post-peak T cell response. Donors skewed white British and female; clonal diversity was possibly underestimated.

This clone was found once. The antigen remains unidentified. Other DNA sequences from this sample encode an identical CDR3 as well. V lost 6 bases to trimming and J lost 5 bases, with 13 bases between them. CDR3 length equals 13 residues. Germline CDR1 LNHDA, CDR2 SQIVND (reference sequence). Some clones are missing from TCRdb's copy, which holds only in-frame ones; the method was immunoSEQ multiplex PCR. In the table there are some 170,000 clones, about 90% of which are singletons. The gene calls are TRBV19 and TRBJ1-2, with a weak D call TRBD1 (5 bases). The origin of this receptor is an adult in good health. The source was peripheral blood, collected on day 0 of MenACWY control vaccination. The CDR3 nucleotides read TGTGCCAGTAGCCGGACGGGGACGTATGGCTACACCTTC. It encodes CASSRTGTYGYTF.